This T cell receptor beta chain was found in a study of cytomegalovirus exposure and HLA in healthy donors. It was with 60 Vbeta and 13 Jbeta primers that the PCR ran. Clones were sequenced by immunoSEQ multiplex PCR, and TCRdb holds only the in-frame ones, with some missing. The sample lists 100,000 or so clones, about 70% seen once, with just over 2% in the top ten. Germline V gene data show CDR1 as LGHNA and CDR2 as YSLEER. Trimming cost V 0 bases and J 4 bases, with 13 bases left between them. The CDR3 covers 17 residues. Sequenced: PBMCs. This clonotype was obtained from a human donor in good health. The rearrangement joins TRBV4-3 to TRBJ2-6; D unresolved. The CDR3 DNA is TGCGCCAGCAGCCAAGATGAATCAGGTACCGGGGCCAACGTCCTGACTTTC. Its protein is CASSQDESGTGANVLTF.